The TCR beta chain under discussion was sequenced for a study of blood T cell repertoires in COVID-19. Across the whole study: T cells, B-cell-depleted T cells, or PBMCs supplied cDNA or gDNA.

Assay: immunoSEQ multiplex PCR; the TCRdb copy retains only in-frame clones and omits some. The sample carries about 110,000 clones, 80% to 90% recorded once. The sequencing input was peripheral blood. The sequence was collected from a woman aged 80 or over with acute or convalescent COVID-19.

The CDR3 coding sequence is TGTGCCAGCAGCTTTGCAGGGTCGCCCTACGAGCAGTACTTC. Translating it yields CASSFAGSPYEQYF. The J gene is TRBJ2-7, the V gene TRBV5-6; weak D call: TRBD1 (5 bases). Trimming removed 2 bases at V and 2 bases at J, with 11 bases between. Germline lookup yields CDR1 SGHDT and CDR2 YYEEEE. The CDR3 runs to 14 residues. The complete variable domain, with remaining parts taken from reference TRBV5-6 and TRBJ2-7, reads DAGVTQSPTHLIKTRGQQVTLRCSPKSGHDTVSWYQQALGQGPQFIFQYYEEEERQRGNFPDRFSGHQFPNYSSELNVNALLLGDSALYLCASSFAGSPYEQYFGPGTRLTVT.